This entry lists 27 T cell receptor beta chains sequenced from one sample in a study of OX40 agonist ivuxolimab in advanced cancers. Sequencing was performed with immunoSEQ multiplex PCR; in TCRdb, only in-frame clones are kept and a portion is missing. In the table there are approximately 89,000 clones, just over 90% of which are singletons. The material sequenced was CD4+ or CD8+ T cells sorted from blood, taken in a trial of the OX40 agonist ivuxolimab. The source is an adult with an advanced solid tumor such as melanoma, head and neck, liver or kidney cancer.

The rearrangement links TRBV28 to TRBJ2-5, with TRBD1 identical over 12 bases. From germline, CDR1 is MDHEN and CDR2 SYDVKM. With 5 bases clipped from V and 5 bases from J, the junction kept 9 bases outside the gene matches. The CDR3 extends over 16 amino acids. The CDR3 loop reads CASSAMGDRGLETQYF. CDR3 DNA: TGTGCCAGCAGTGCTATGGGGGACAGGGGGCTCGAGACCCAGTACTTC.

The chain combines TRBV7-8 with TRBJ1-1; maybe TRBD1 (5 bases). V dropped 2 bases and J dropped 4 bases, with 20 bases sitting between them. Germline lookup yields CDR1 SGHVS and CDR2 FQNEAQ. The CDR3 contains 17 residues. In DNA, the CDR3 is TGTGCCAGCAGCTTAATTGAGGGGACTCGGTTTGGCACTGAAGCTTTCTTT. Encoded protein: CASSLIEGTRFGTEAFF.

This clone has a single count. V usage is TRBV4-3 and J usage is TRBJ2-7; 10 bases map to TRBD1. From germline, CDR1 is LGHNA and CDR2 YSLEER. CDR3 length: 15 residues. V gave up 1 base and J gave up 6 bases; unmatched junction bases: 6. The CDR3 is CASSQVGTGAGEQYF. In DNA form, the CDR3 reads TGCGCCAGCAGCCAAGTAGGGACAGGGGCGGGCGAGCAGTACTTC.

V is TRBV30 and J is TRBJ2-7; no definite D call. The CDR3 consists of 12 residues. V lost 0 bases, J lost 2 bases, and 5 bases lay in between. CDR1 is GTSNPN and CDR2 is SVGIG in the germline V gene (reference sequence). The CDR3, as DNA: TGTGCCTGGAGTGTTCTCACCTACGAGCAGTACTTC. As protein: CAWSVLTYEQYF.

V is TRBV7-2 and J is TRBJ2-2, with 7 nucleotides matching TRBD2. This CDR3 contains 16 residues. Trimming took 5 bases from V and 1 from J; bases not matched to a gene: 7. Germline V gives CDR1 SGHTA, CDR2 FQGNSA. Here the CDR3 reads CASSATSPLNTGELFF. The DNA for the CDR3 is TGTGCCAGCAGCGCGACTAGCCCCTTGAACACCGGGGAGCTGTTTTTT.

The chain recombines TRBV4-3 with TRBJ1-2; D gene unclear. The germline V gene encodes CDR1 LGHNA and CDR2 YSLEER. Trimming removed 0 bases at V and 4 bases at J, with 15 bases between. This CDR3 has 16 amino acids. The DNA for the CDR3 is TGCGCCAGCAGCCAAGATCAACGGCAGCGGGGCTATGGCTACACCTTC. Its translation is CASSQDQRQRGYGYTF.

The CDR3 DNA sequence: TGTGCCAGCAGCGTAGTTGGGAAGGGGGCTAGCGGTCCCTACAATGAGCAGTTCTTC. Protein: CASSVVGKGASGPYNEQFF. The V and J genes are TRBV9 and TRBJ2-1; either TRBD1 or TRBD2 may supply D (7 bases each). Germline V lookup: CDR1 SGDLS, CDR2 YYNGEE. This CDR3 comprises 19 residues. V dropped 0 bases and J dropped 2 bases, with 21 bases sitting between them.

The chain combines TRBV18 with TRBJ2-1; 11 positions match TRBD2. The V segment lost 0 bases and the J segment 7 bases; nucleotides outside the gene matches: 5. The CDR3 is 16 amino acids. The germline gives CDR1 KGHSH, CDR2 LQKENI. CDR3 coding DNA: TGTGCCAGCTCACCACCGGGACTAGCGGTGGGGAATGAGCAGTTCTTC. It codes for CASSPPGLAVGNEQFF.

The chain employs TRBV30 and TRBJ1-2; D possibly corresponds to TRBD1 (6 bases). Germline V lookup: CDR1 GTSNPN, CDR2 SVGIG (reference sequence). Trimming left V 2 bases short and J 7 bases short, with 11 bases between. This CDR3 contains 12 residues. The CDR3 sequence: CAWSPGGGGYTF. The CDR3 nucleotides read TGTGCCTGGAGTCCTGGGGGCGGTGGCTACACCTTC.

The chain recombines TRBV2 with TRBJ1-3; no firm D call. With 1 base removed from V and 0 bases from J, the gap between germline ends came to 4 bases. Germline-derived CDR1 and CDR2 are SNHLY and FYNNEI. This CDR3 is 14 amino acids long. This CDR3 reads CASSEGLSGNTIYF. The CDR3 DNA sequence: TGTGCCAGCAGTGAAGGCCTCTCTGGAAACACCATATATTTT.

V is TRBV21-1 and J is TRBJ2-1; TRBD1 was called by the table and not checked on the DNA. TRBV21-1 is deemed a pseudogene. This CDR3 is built from 16 residues. The DNA of the CDR3 is TGTGCCAGCAGCAAAGCCCACAGGGGCCCTTACAATGAGCAGTTCTTC. Amino acid sequence: CASSKAHRGPYNEQFF.

This rearrangement joins TRBV10-3 to TRBJ1-1; D is uncertain. V was pared by 2 bases and J by 1 base, with 8 bases between. The CDR3 has 14 residues. Germline V gives CDR1 ENHRY, CDR2 SYGVKD. The CDR3 bases are TGTGCCATCAGTGAGGGACTGCCGAACACTGAAGCTTTCTTT. Its translation: CAISEGLPNTEAFF.

Only one count was recorded for this clone. V is TRBV18 and J is TRBJ1-1; D gene ambiguous. V was shortened by 4 bases and J by 0 bases, with 12 bases between the two germline ends. The CDR3 has 15 residues. Germline V gene lookup returns CDR1 KGHSH and CDR2 LQKENI. The CDR3: CASSQQRSMNTEAFF. For the CDR3, the DNA is TGTGCCAGCTCACAGCAACGATCCATGAACACTGAAGCTTTCTTT.

This chain's CDR3 is CASSLGHTDTQYF. In DNA, the CDR3 is TGTGCCAGCAGCTTAGGCCACACAGATACGCAGTATTTT. The rearrangement joins TRBV7-3 to TRBJ2-3; unclear D gene. CDR3 length equals 13 residues. Germline V gene lookup returns CDR1 SGHTA and CDR2 FQGTGA. Trimming pared 2 bases from V and 2 bases from J, leaving 5 bases between.

The chain joins TRBV5-8 to TRBJ2-3; 10 bases are a match to TRBD2. J gave up 0 bases and V 5 bases, and 12 bases lay outside the gene matches. CDR3 length: 18 residues. Looked up from germline, CDR1 is SGHTS and CDR2 is YDEGEE. CDR3 sequence: CASRRASGGPTSTDTQYF. The CDR3 bases are TGTGCCAGCAGACGGGCTAGCGGGGGCCCGACTAGCACAGATACGCAGTATTTT.

CDR3 protein: CASSVGHTSYEQYF. The CDR3 nucleotides read TGTGCCAGCAGCGTAGGACATACGTCCTACGAGCAGTACTTC. This sequence joins TRBV9 and TRBJ2-7; D remains ambiguous. Trimming stripped 0 bases from V and 1 base from J, with 8 bases between. Germline assignment: CDR1 SGDLS and CDR2 YYNGEE. This CDR3 spans 14 amino acids.

This chain joins TRBV7-6 and TRBJ2-2; D perhaps matches TRBD2 (5 bases). Trimming took 3 bases from V and 4 from J, leaving 12 bases between them. The CDR3 is 15 amino acids. Germline V gene lookup returns CDR1 SGHVS and CDR2 FNYEAQ. The CDR3 coding sequence is TGTGCCAGCAGCTTTGAGGGAGTGGTCACCGGGGAGCTGTTTTTT. Its translation: CASSFEGVVTGELFF.

This chain joins TRBV9 and TRBJ1-3, with 8 bases matching TRBD1. V lost 4 bases and J lost 3; bases outside the gene matches: 3. Per the germline V gene, CDR1 is SGDLS and CDR2 is YYNGEE. This CDR3 spans 14 amino acids. Here the CDR3 reads CASSPQGDGNTIYF. The DNA for the CDR3 is TGTGCCAGCAGCCCACAGGGGGATGGAAACACCATATATTTT.

This clone has a single count. This chain connects TRBV5-1 to TRBJ1-1, with 9 bases that match TRBD1. The germline V gene has CDR1 SGHRS and CDR2 YFSETQ. J lost 1 base, V lost 3 bases, and 4 bases had no gene match. The CDR3 loop spans 15 amino acids. Written as DNA, the CDR3 is TGCGCCAGCAGCTGGAAGACAGGGGGGAACACTGAAGCTTTCTTT. It yields the protein CASSWKTGGNTEAFF.

The chain joins TRBV6-5 to TRBJ1-2; D possibly corresponds to TRBD1 (5 bases). V lost 6 bases and J lost 4, with 15 bases in between. Per the germline V gene, CDR1 is MNHEY and CDR2 is SVGAGI. There are 14 residues in the CDR3. CDR3 sequence: CASSGAGGFYGYTF. The CDR3 coding sequence is TGTGCCAGCAGCGGTGCCGGGGGGTTCTATGGCTACACCTTC.

The chain is built from TRBV2 and TRBJ2-5; 12 nucleotides align to TRBD1. The CDR3 consists of 17 residues. Unmatched junction bases numbered 13, after V lost 6 bases and J lost 5 bases. The germline V gene encodes CDR1 SNHLY and CDR2 FYNNEI. Here the CDR3 DNA reads TGTGCCAGCAGCAAGACCCGAGGGACAGGGGGCCTTGAGACCCAGTACTTC. This codes for CASSKTRGTGGLETQYF.

V gene TRBV7-2 combines with J gene TRBJ2-7, with 11 bases aligning to TRBD2. Germline CDR1 SGHTA, CDR2 FQGNSA. The J segment lost 0 bases and the V segment lost 4 bases, leaving 5 bases of the junction unmatched. The CDR3 has 16 amino acids. CDR3 DNA sequence: TGTGCCAGCAGCTCCTCCGGGACTAGCGGCTCCTACGAGCAGTACTTC. Protein sequence: CASSSSGTSGSYEQYF.

The rearrangement joins TRBV25-1 to TRBJ2-5; perhaps TRBD1 as D (6 bases). Germline V gene data show CDR1 as MGHDK and CDR2 as SYGVNS. CDR3 length: 13 residues. The ends were cut back, 3 bases at V and 3 bases at J, with 8 bases in the middle. The CDR3 DNA sequence: TGTGCCAGCAGTGACAGGGGTAAAGAGACCCAGTACTTC. Translating it yields CASSDRGKETQYF.

This rearrangement joins TRBV11-2 to TRBJ2-1; possibly TRBD1 or TRBD2 for D (5 bases each). Germline V gene data show CDR1 as SGHAT and CDR2 as FQNNGV. The CDR3 is made up of 15 amino acids. The V end was cut by 5 bases, the J end by 0 bases, with 11 bases between. CDR3 sequence (DNA): TGTGCCAGCAGCCGGGGCGGCAGCTCCTACAATGAGCAGTTCTTC. Amino acid sequence: CASSRGGSSYNEQFF.

This clone was seen just once. The V gene is TRBV5-1, the J gene TRBJ1-3; maybe TRBD1 (5 bases). The CDR3 runs 15 residues. Trimming took off 0 bases at V and 2 bases at J, with 9 bases between the two ends. From germline, CDR1 is SGHRS and CDR2 YFSETQ. This CDR3 is CASSLDQGAGNTIYF. CDR3 in DNA: TGCGCCAGCAGCTTGGATCAGGGAGCTGGAAACACCATATATTTT.

The chain uses TRBV5-1 and TRBJ2-2; 10 bases agree with TRBD2. Germline V gene lookup returns CDR1 SGHRS and CDR2 YFSETQ. The CDR3 is 14 residues long. The V gene end was trimmed by 5 bases and the J gene end by 4 bases; junction bases not matched to a gene: 2. The CDR3 nucleotides read TGCGCCAGCAGGACTAGCGGGTTCACCGGGGAGCTGTTTTTT. Translation gives CASRTSGFTGELFF.

In regard to this clone: Other DNA sequences from this sample encode an identical CDR3 as well. This chain joins TRBV9 and TRBJ2-7; D is undetermined. Germline-derived CDR1 and CDR2 are SGDLS and YYNGEE. This CDR3 is 15 amino acids long. The germline V and J ends were trimmed by 1 base and 1 base, with 12 bases remaining between them. The CDR3 loop is CASSVSQGSSYEQYF. The CDR3 DNA reads TGTGCCAGCAGCGTAAGCCAAGGTTCGTCCTACGAGCAGTACTTC.